Listed below are T cell receptor beta chains from one sample, sequenced in a study of early T cells in non-severe SARS-CoV-2 infection. MiXCR was run by TCRdb on the 5' RACE reads, yielding one entry per CDR3 protein. The top ten clones hold about 8% of a sample with 66,000 or so distinct CDR3 sequences, less than 15% of them seen once. Material: whole blood. These receptors came from an adult who was a healthcare worker with PCR-confirmed SARS-CoV-2 infection or an uninfected control (not recorded which). The CDR3 runs from the conserved cysteine through the conserved F or W. Fields, in order: V gene, J gene, D gene, clone size, CDR3 protein, CDR3 DNA. D genes are given only for firm matches. For some rows the clone size is stated as once, few or many, or as a class when expanded; others skip it.

v_call: TRBV5-8
j_call: TRBJ1-1
d_call: TRBD1
clone_size: -
cdr3_aa: CASSLGQGRHTEAFF
cdr3_nt: TGTGCCAGCAGCCTGGGACAGGGGAGGCACACTGAAGCTTTCTTT

v_call: TRBV24-1
j_call: TRBJ2-1
d_call: -
clone_size: many
cdr3_aa: CATSDLRGEYNEQFF
cdr3_nt: TGTGCCACCAGTGATCTGAGGGGGGAGTACAATGAGCAGTTCTTC

v_call: TRBV10-3
j_call: TRBJ2-7
d_call: -
clone_size: few
cdr3_aa: CAISQLGDEQYF
cdr3_nt: TGTGCCATCAGCCAACTAGGGGACGAGCAGTACTTC

v_call: TRBV11-2
j_call: TRBJ2-5
d_call: -
clone_size: few
cdr3_aa: CASSLDLITPGAQYF
cdr3_nt: TGTGCCAGCAGCTTAGATCTGATTACCCCAGGGGCCCAGTACTTC

v_call: TRBV11-2
j_call: TRBJ2-7
d_call: -
clone_size: many
cdr3_aa: CASSLESRGKARDEQYF
cdr3_nt: TGTGCCAGCAGCTTAGAGTCCCGGGGTAAGGCCCGCGACGAGCAGTACTTC

v_call: TRBV9
j_call: TRBJ2-6
d_call: TRBD1
clone_size: many
cdr3_aa: CASSVDPLTGRSGANVLTF
cdr3_nt: TGTGCCAGCAGCGTAGACCCATTGACAGGGCGCTCTGGGGCCAACGTCCTGACTTTC

v_call: TRBV12-3/TRBV12-4
j_call: TRBJ1-5
d_call: -
clone_size: many
cdr3_aa: CASSSAGSNQPQHF
cdr3_nt: TGTGCCAGCAGTTCCGCGGGAAGCAATCAGCCCCAGCATTTT

v_call: TRBV29-1
j_call: TRBJ2-1
d_call: -
clone_size: many
cdr3_aa: CSVAGYVYNEQFF
cdr3_nt: TGCAGCGTTGCCGGGTACGTCTACAATGAGCAGTTCTTC

v_call: TRBV4-3
j_call: TRBJ1-5
d_call: -
clone_size: -
cdr3_aa: CASSQDLGGSQPQHF
cdr3_nt: TGCGCCAGCAGCCAAGATTTGGGGGGCTCTCAGCCCCAGCATTTT

v_call: TRBV10-3
j_call: TRBJ1-3
d_call: -
clone_size: -
cdr3_aa: CAISETISGNTIYF
cdr3_nt: TGTGCCATCAGTGAGACAATCTCTGGAAACACCATATATTTT

v_call: TRBV13
j_call: TRBJ2-7
d_call: -
clone_size: many
cdr3_aa: CASSLTGGVDYEQYF
cdr3_nt: TGTGCCAGCAGCCTCACCGGAGGGGTAGACTACGAGCAGTACTTC

v_call: TRBV19
j_call: TRBJ1-5
d_call: -
clone_size: few
cdr3_aa: CASIRSAGNQPQHF
cdr3_nt: TGTGCCAGTATTCGATCTGCGGGGAATCAGCCCCAGCATTTT

v_call: TRBV5-1
j_call: TRBJ2-7
d_call: -
clone_size: -
cdr3_aa: CASSLAEPPYEQYF
cdr3_nt: TGCGCCAGCAGCTTGGCCGAGCCACCCTACGAGCAGTACTTC

v_call: TRBV10-3
j_call: TRBJ1-1
d_call: TRBD1
clone_size: many
cdr3_aa: CAITLDRAPTEAFF
cdr3_nt: TGTGCCATCACCTTGGACAGGGCGCCCACTGAAGCTTTCTTT

v_call: TRBV10-2
j_call: TRBJ2-3
d_call: TRBD1
clone_size: -
cdr3_aa: CASTTRQGVGTDTQYF
cdr3_nt: TGCGCCAGCACCACAAGACAGGGAGTAGGCACAGATACGCAGTATTTT

v_call: TRBV20-1
j_call: TRBJ2-1
d_call: TRBD2
clone_size: many
cdr3_aa: CSARIAGGPDEQFF
cdr3_nt: TGCAGTGCTAGAATAGCGGGAGGGCCCGATGAGCAGTTCTTC

v_call: TRBV7-3
j_call: TRBJ2-3
d_call: TRBD2
clone_size: few
cdr3_aa: CASSLGSSGLAGSDTQYF
cdr3_nt: TGTGCCAGCAGCTTAGGTTCCTCGGGACTAGCGGGATCAGATACGCAGTATTTT

v_call: TRBV7-3
j_call: TRBJ2-7
d_call: TRBD2
clone_size: few
cdr3_aa: CASSSSGSSSEQYF
cdr3_nt: TGTGCCAGCAGCTCTAGCGGGAGCTCAAGCGAGCAGTACTTC

v_call: TRBV11-2
j_call: TRBJ2-2
d_call: TRBD1
clone_size: few
cdr3_aa: CASSPGTGGTGELFF
cdr3_nt: TGTGCCAGCAGCCCCGGGACAGGAGGTACCGGGGAGCTGTTTTTT

v_call: TRBV20-1
j_call: TRBJ2-7
d_call: TRBD2
clone_size: many
cdr3_aa: CSAPSPTSGSLYEQYF
cdr3_nt: TGCAGTGCCCCAAGCCCGACTAGCGGGAGTTTGTACGAGCAGTACTTC

v_call: TRBV11-2
j_call: TRBJ2-7
d_call: -
clone_size: many
cdr3_aa: CASSLGIPGDPYEQYF
cdr3_nt: TGTGCCAGCAGCTTAGGGATTCCGGGAGACCCCTACGAGCAGTACTTC

v_call: TRBV6-2/TRBV6-3
j_call: TRBJ2-2
d_call: TRBD2
clone_size: few
cdr3_aa: CASRQGLAGVDGELFF
cdr3_nt: TGTGCCAGCAGACAGGGACTAGCGGGAGTAGACGGGGAGCTGTTTTTT

v_call: TRBV20-1
j_call: TRBJ2-7
d_call: -
clone_size: -
cdr3_aa: CSAEGRALSYEQYF
cdr3_nt: TGCAGTGCTGAGGGGCGGGCTCTCTCCTACGAGCAGTACTTC

v_call: TRBV7-3
j_call: TRBJ2-3
d_call: -
clone_size: -
cdr3_aa: CASSLTGPSDTQYF
cdr3_nt: TGTGCCAGCAGCTTAACTGGACCGTCGGATACGCAGTATTTT

v_call: TRBV29-1
j_call: TRBJ1-4
d_call: -
clone_size: -
cdr3_aa: CSVDPGNEKLFF
cdr3_nt: TGCAGCGTTGATCCGGGGAATGAAAAACTGTTTTTT

v_call: TRBV12-3/TRBV12-4
j_call: TRBJ2-2
d_call: -
clone_size: few
cdr3_aa: CASTKDRNTGELFF
cdr3_nt: TGTGCCAGCACCAAAGACAGGAACACCGGGGAGCTGTTTTTT

v_call: TRBV6-2/TRBV6-3
j_call: TRBJ2-6
d_call: -
clone_size: few
cdr3_aa: CASSYSPGNVLTF
cdr3_nt: TGTGCCAGCAGTTACTCCCCCGGCAACGTCCTGACTTTC

v_call: TRBV28
j_call: TRBJ2-3
d_call: -
clone_size: few
cdr3_aa: CASSLGGRSDTQYF
cdr3_nt: TGTGCCAGCAGTTTAGGTGGGAGATCAGATACGCAGTATTTT

v_call: TRBV3-1
j_call: TRBJ2-1
d_call: -
clone_size: many
cdr3_aa: CASSQGVRAYNEQFF
cdr3_nt: TGTGCCAGCAGCCAAGGTGTCAGAGCCTACAATGAGCAGTTCTTC

v_call: TRBV18
j_call: TRBJ2-2
d_call: -
clone_size: -
cdr3_aa: CASSPRTTGELFF
cdr3_nt: TGTGCCAGCTCACCAAGAACAACCGGGGAGCTGTTTTTT

v_call: TRBV29-1
j_call: TRBJ1-1
d_call: -
clone_size: few
cdr3_aa: CSVSDSLNTEAFF
cdr3_nt: TGCAGCGTATCGGACAGCTTGAACACTGAAGCTTTCTTT

v_call: TRBV28
j_call: TRBJ2-5
d_call: TRBD1
clone_size: few
cdr3_aa: CASSRRTQAGQGTYF
cdr3_nt: TGTGCCAGCAGCCGACGTACCCAAGCCGGACAGGGGACGTACTTC

v_call: TRBV11-2
j_call: TRBJ2-5
d_call: -
clone_size: few
cdr3_aa: CASSFPSGSETQYF
cdr3_nt: TGTGCCAGCAGCTTCCCTAGTGGGTCCGAGACCCAGTACTTC

v_call: TRBV2
j_call: TRBJ2-7
d_call: TRBD1
clone_size: few
cdr3_aa: CASSARDRGHEQYF
cdr3_nt: TGTGCCAGCAGTGCCCGGGACAGGGGCCACGAGCAGTACTTC

v_call: TRBV28
j_call: TRBJ2-6
d_call: TRBD1
clone_size: -
cdr3_aa: CASSQQGAGANVLTF
cdr3_nt: TGTGCCAGCAGTCAACAGGGGGCTGGGGCCAACGTCCTGACTTTC

v_call: TRBV29-1
j_call: TRBJ2-7
d_call: -
clone_size: few
cdr3_aa: CSVELTGSPSYEQYF
cdr3_nt: TGCAGCGTTGAGTTAACAGGGAGTCCATCCTACGAGCAGTACTTC

v_call: TRBV6-5
j_call: TRBJ1-5
d_call: TRBD1
clone_size: many
cdr3_aa: CASRGGGGNQPQHF
cdr3_nt: TGTGCCAGCAGGGGAGGGGGCGGCAATCAGCCCCAGCATTTT

v_call: TRBV29-1
j_call: TRBJ2-7
d_call: TRBD2
clone_size: -
cdr3_aa: CSVERSSGGYEQYF
cdr3_nt: TGCAGCGTTGAAAGGTCTAGCGGGGGTTACGAGCAGTACTTC

v_call: TRBV29-1
j_call: TRBJ2-6
d_call: -
clone_size: many
cdr3_aa: CSVHSDVNSGANVLTF
cdr3_nt: TGCAGCGTTCACTCGGACGTAAACTCTGGGGCCAACGTCCTGACTTTC

v_call: TRBV29-1
j_call: TRBJ2-1
d_call: -
clone_size: many
cdr3_aa: CSVVEGGFGEQFF
cdr3_nt: TGCAGCGTTGTAGAGGGAGGCTTTGGTGAGCAGTTCTTC

v_call: TRBV27
j_call: TRBJ2-1
d_call: -
clone_size: many
cdr3_aa: CASSLSWYYSYNEQFF
cdr3_nt: TGTGCCAGCAGTTTATCTTGGTATTACTCGTACAATGAGCAGTTCTTC

v_call: TRBV20-1
j_call: TRBJ2-3
d_call: TRBD2
clone_size: -
cdr3_aa: CSAAVRERADTQYF
cdr3_nt: TGCAGTGCCGCGGTGCGGGAGCGCGCAGATACGCAGTATTTT

v_call: TRBV5-6
j_call: TRBJ2-3
d_call: TRBD2
clone_size: many
cdr3_aa: CASTRLAGVPTGEAQYF
cdr3_nt: TGTGCCAGCACCAGATTAGCGGGAGTACCCACGGGGGAGGCGCAGTATTTT

v_call: TRBV28
j_call: TRBJ2-7
d_call: -
clone_size: -
cdr3_aa: CASSIAAPYEQYF
cdr3_nt: TGTGCCAGCAGTATAGCGGCACCCTACGAGCAGTACTTC

v_call: TRBV4-1
j_call: TRBJ2-7
d_call: -
clone_size: -
cdr3_aa: CASSGQRRDSYEQYF
cdr3_nt: TGCGCCAGCAGCGGTCAGAGACGGGATTCCTACGAGCAGTACTTC

v_call: TRBV20-1
j_call: TRBJ1-3
d_call: -
clone_size: many
cdr3_aa: CSAKEFSGNTIYF
cdr3_nt: TGCAGTGCTAAGGAGTTCTCTGGAAACACCATATATTTT

v_call: TRBV29-1
j_call: TRBJ1-2
d_call: -
clone_size: few
cdr3_aa: CSVDTDTYYTF
cdr3_nt: TGCAGCGTTGATACAGACACCTACTACACCTTC

v_call: TRBV6-5
j_call: TRBJ2-3
d_call: TRBD2
clone_size: few
cdr3_aa: CASNPRTSGIQDTQYF
cdr3_nt: TGTGCCAGCAACCCACGGACTAGCGGGATACAAGATACGCAGTATTTT

v_call: TRBV28
j_call: TRBJ2-1
d_call: TRBD2
clone_size: -
cdr3_aa: CASSQTSGRDNEQFF
cdr3_nt: TGTGCCAGCAGTCAGACTAGCGGGAGGGACAATGAGCAGTTCTTC

v_call: TRBV7-3
j_call: TRBJ2-5
d_call: TRBD2
clone_size: few
cdr3_aa: CASSLMAGGPQETQYF
cdr3_nt: TGTGCCAGCAGCTTAATGGCGGGAGGGCCCCAAGAGACCCAGTACTTC

v_call: TRBV19
j_call: TRBJ2-1
d_call: -
clone_size: many
cdr3_aa: CASSNPGERNEQFF
cdr3_nt: TGTGCCAGTAGTAACCCGGGAGAACGCAATGAGCAGTTCTTC

v_call: TRBV28
j_call: TRBJ2-5
d_call: -
clone_size: -
cdr3_aa: CASSEGHSQETQYF
cdr3_nt: TGTGCCAGCAGTGAAGGACACTCCCAAGAGACCCAGTACTTC

v_call: TRBV10-2
j_call: TRBJ1-5
d_call: -
clone_size: many
cdr3_aa: CASSEGQASDTQPQHF
cdr3_nt: TGCGCCAGCAGTGAGGGACAAGCCTCCGACACTCAGCCCCAGCATTTT

v_call: TRBV13
j_call: TRBJ2-3
d_call: -
clone_size: -
cdr3_aa: CASSSASRDTQYF
cdr3_nt: TGTGCCAGCAGCTCCGCCAGCAGAGATACGCAGTATTTT

v_call: TRBV20-1
j_call: TRBJ2-5
d_call: -
clone_size: -
cdr3_aa: CSASTISGQETQYF
cdr3_nt: TGCAGTGCTAGTACCATTTCGGGGCAAGAGACCCAGTACTTC

v_call: TRBV9
j_call: TRBJ2-3
d_call: -
clone_size: -
cdr3_aa: CASSVVRSTDTQYF
cdr3_nt: TGTGCCAGCAGCGTCGTAAGGAGCACAGATACGCAGTATTTT

v_call: TRBV24-1
j_call: TRBJ2-1
d_call: -
clone_size: -
cdr3_aa: CATSDLRGRVRNEQFF
cdr3_nt: TGTGCCACCAGTGATTTGCGGGGCAGGGTGCGGAATGAGCAGTTCTTC

v_call: TRBV28
j_call: TRBJ1-4
d_call: -
clone_size: few
cdr3_aa: CASSLGGLGEKLFF
cdr3_nt: TGTGCCAGCAGTTTAGGCGGGTTGGGGGAAAAACTGTTTTTT

v_call: TRBV12-3/TRBV12-4
j_call: TRBJ2-7
d_call: TRBD1
clone_size: few
cdr3_aa: CASRRGQTTAEQYF
cdr3_nt: TGTGCCAGCAGACGGGGACAGACCACAGCCGAGCAGTACTTC

v_call: TRBV28
j_call: TRBJ2-7
d_call: -
clone_size: -
cdr3_aa: CASSLTGTPYEQYF
cdr3_nt: TGTGCCAGCAGTTTAACAGGAACCCCCTACGAGCAGTACTTC